A single T cell receptor (beta chain) is shown here with its context. Its matching antigen is unknown. The CDR3 is made up of 13 amino acids. Germline CDR1 and CDR2: GTSNPN and SVGIG (reference sequence). The V end lost 3 bases, the J end lost 5 bases, and 11 bases lay between the germline ends. Chemo-refractory metastatic non-small-cell lung cancer patients received focal radiation with ipilimumab CTLA-4 blockade. This entry comes from a study of radiotherapy plus CTLA-4 blockade in lung cancer. Turning to the study itself: Objective responses were documented in around 18% of patients, with disease control in around 30%. General study points: Interferon-beta, together with early blood T cell clone dynamics, reportedly best predicted response. Following radiotherapy plus ipilimumab, tumor-derived TCR clones expanded in the blood.

Clones were read by immunoSEQ multiplex PCR, and TCRdb kept only the in-frame ones, dropping some. Of 70,000 to 90,000 clones detected, approximately 86% appear once; the ten largest clones hold around 1%. V usage is TRBV30 and J usage is TRBJ1-5, with D perhaps TRBD1 (6 bases). The sequenced sample was peripheral blood, obtained from a patient treated with radiotherapy plus ipilimumab. The receptor was isolated from a human donor with non-small cell lung cancer who had stable disease on radiotherapy plus ipilimumab. This CDR3 is CAWSAGVDQPQHF. The CDR3 DNA follows: TGTGCCTGGAGCGCAGGGGTAGATCAGCCCCAGCATTTT.